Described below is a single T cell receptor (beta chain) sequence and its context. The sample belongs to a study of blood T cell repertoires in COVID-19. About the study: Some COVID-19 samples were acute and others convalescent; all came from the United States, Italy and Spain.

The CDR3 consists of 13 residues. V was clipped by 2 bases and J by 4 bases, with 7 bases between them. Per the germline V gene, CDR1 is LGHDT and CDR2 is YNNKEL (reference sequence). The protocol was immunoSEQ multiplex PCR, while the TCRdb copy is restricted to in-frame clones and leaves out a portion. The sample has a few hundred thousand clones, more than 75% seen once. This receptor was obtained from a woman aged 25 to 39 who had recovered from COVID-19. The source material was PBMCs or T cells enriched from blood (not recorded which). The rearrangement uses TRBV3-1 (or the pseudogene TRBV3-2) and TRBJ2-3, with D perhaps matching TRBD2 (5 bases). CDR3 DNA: TGTGCCAGCAGCCAACGGGGTGCAGATACGCAGTATTTT. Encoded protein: CASSQRGADTQYF.